Shown below are 16 T cell receptor beta chains from a single sample sequenced in a study of CD4+ T cells in melanoma. Clones were sequenced by immunoSEQ multiplex PCR, and TCRdb holds only the in-frame ones, with some missing. The data show roughly 20,000 clones, about 80% seen once. The sequenced material came from cells from a culture (not recorded whether cultured in vitro). Receptors were obtained from a human donor with melanoma.

Only one count was recorded for this clone. V is TRBV30 and J is TRBJ2-2; D unresolved. Between the trimmed V and J ends, which lost 3 bases and 3 bases, there was a span of 5 bases. CDR3 length: 12 residues. Germline values: CDR1 GTSNPN, CDR2 SVGIG (reference sequence). The CDR3 sequence: CAWRVYTGELFF. Written as DNA, the CDR3 is TGTGCCTGGAGGGTGTACACCGGGGAGCTGTTTTTT. Full variable domain (outside the CDR3, taken from reference TRBV30 and TRBJ2-2): SQTIHQWPATLVQPVGSPLSLECTVEGTSNPNLYWYRQAAGRGLQLLFYSVGIGQISSEVPQNLSASRPQDRQFILSSKKLLLSDSGFYLCAWRVYTGELFFGEGSRLTVL.

The chain uses TRBV5-1 and TRBJ1-2; 8 nucleotides match TRBD1. Trimming removed 0 bases from V and 4 bases from J; junction bases left unmatched: 2. Germline V gene data show CDR1 as SGHRS and CDR2 as YFSETQ. The CDR3 is 14 residues long. CDR3 bases: TGCGCCAGCAGCTTGGACGGACAGGGCTATGGCTACACCTTC. Translation gives CASSLDGQGYGYTF.

This clone was seen only once. V gene TRBV7-8 combines with J gene TRBJ2-5, with D possibly called TRBD1 or TRBD2 (5 bases each). Germline V gene lookup returns CDR1 SGHVS and CDR2 FQNEAQ. CDR3 size: 15 residues. V was shortened by 4 bases and J by 5 bases, with 17 bases between the two germline ends. CDR3 protein: CASSYTYRWGETQYF. CDR3 sequence (DNA): TGTGCCAGCAGCTACACTTATCGGTGGGGGGAGACCCAGTACTTC.

The chain couples TRBV2 to TRBJ1-1; no firm D call. The CDR3 contains 16 residues. V was clipped by 3 bases and J by 5 bases, with 19 bases between them. Germline CDR1 reads SNHLY; CDR2 reads FYNNEI. CDR3 bases: TGTGCCAGCAGTGAGTGGCGCTTCGAATGGTCGACTGAAGCTTTCTTT. Translation: CASSEWRFEWSTEAFF. Complete variable domain (other parts from reference TRBV2 and TRBJ1-1): EPEVTQTPSHQVTQMGQEVILRCVPISNHLYFYWYRQILGQKVEFLVSFYNNEISEKSEIFDDQFSVERPDGSNFTLKIRSTKLEDSAMYFCASSEWRFEWSTEAFFGQGTRLTVV.

The J gene is TRBJ1-2, the V gene TRBV18; 10 nucleotides align to TRBD1. V lost 4 bases, J lost 4 bases, and 6 bases stayed unmatched. This CDR3 comprises 15 residues. Germline V gives CDR1 KGHSH, CDR2 LQKENI. CDR3 bases: TGTGCCAGCTCACAACAGACAGGGGGCCCCTATGGCTACACCTTC. Its translation: CASSQQTGGPYGYTF.

J is TRBJ1-2 and V is TRBV18; 8 nucleotides align to TRBD1. Germline V CDR1 and CDR2: KGHSH, LQKENI. J gave up 6 bases and V 5 bases, and 11 bases lay outside the gene matches. The CDR3 is 15 amino acids. The CDR3 here is CASSGRRTGLDGYTF. CDR3 in DNA: TGTGCCAGCTCAGGTCGCAGGACAGGGTTGGATGGCTACACCTTC.

The chain joins TRBV7-2 to TRBJ1-2, with a possible D match to TRBD1 (6 bases). CDR3 length: 13 amino acids. V gave up 5 bases and J gave up 8 bases, with 15 bases separating them. CDR1 and CDR2 (germline): SGHTA, FQGNSA. CDR3 DNA: TGTGCCAGCAGCATAAAAACCGGGACAGGCTACACCTTC. This sequence encodes CASSIKTGTGYTF.

The V and J genes are TRBV30 and TRBJ1-6; 7 bases fit TRBD1. Looked up from germline, CDR1 is GTSNPN and CDR2 is SVGIG (reference sequence). Trimming at V came to 4 bases and at J to 3 bases, leaving 9 bases not matched to a gene. CDR3 length: 16 residues. As DNA, the CDR3 is TGTGCCTGGAATAAGGGGGCGATGTACTATAATTCACCCCTCCACTTT. Translation: CAWNKGAMYYNSPLHF.

The chain carries TRBV2 and TRBJ2-4, with TRBD1 matching 8 bases. Per germline, CDR1 SNHLY and CDR2 FYNNEI. The V and J ends lost 6 bases and 9 bases, in that order; junction bases with no gene match: 7. CDR3 length: 13 amino acids. The CDR3, as DNA: TGTGCCAGCAGGGGGACAGGACGGTCCATTCAGTACTTC. As protein: CASRGTGRSIQYF. The full variable domain, its missing parts supplied by reference TRBV2 and TRBJ2-4, is EPEVTQTPSHQVTQMGQEVILRCVPISNHLYFYWYRQILGQKVEFLVSFYNNEISEKSEIFDDQFSVERPDGSNFTLKIRSTKLEDSAMYFCASRGTGRSIQYFGAGTRLSVL.

This clone was found once. This chain links TRBV5-4 with TRBJ2-7; D is ambiguous. This CDR3 spans 14 amino acids. With 5 bases removed from V and 4 bases from J, the gap between germline ends came to 16 bases. Germline CDR1 is SGHNT and CDR2 is YYREEE (reference sequence). The DNA for the CDR3 is TGTGCCAGCAGATCTTCCCTCGCTTCTTACGAGCAGTACTTC. This translates into CASRSSLASYEQYF. The complete variable domain, with remaining parts taken from reference TRBV5-4 and TRBJ2-7, reads ETGVTQSPTHLIKTRGQQVTLRCSSQSGHNTVSWYQQALGQGPQFIFQYYREEENGRGNFPPRFSGLQFPNYSSELNVNALELDDSALYLCASRSSLASYEQYFGPGTRLTVT.

J is TRBJ1-3 and V is TRBV10-2, with 7 bases lining up with TRBD1. Unmatched junction bases numbered 8, after V lost 8 bases and J lost 4 bases. The CDR3 has 14 residues. Germline V gene data show CDR1 as WSHSY and CDR2 as SAAADI. The CDR3, as DNA: TGCGCCAGCTCGCGACAGGGAATGGGAAACACCATATATTTT. Residues: CASSRQGMGNTIYF.

The chain links TRBV29-1 to TRBJ2-3; 12 bases are shared with TRBD2. CDR1 and CDR2 (germline): SQVTM, ANQGSEA. With 1 base clipped from V and 0 bases from J, the junction kept 8 bases outside the gene matches. The CDR3 contains 18 residues. The CDR3 here is CSVEGLSSGGGSTDTQYF. The CDR3 region has the DNA TGCAGCGTTGAAGGTCTGTCTAGCGGGGGGGGAAGCACAGATACGCAGTATTTT.

The CDR3 sequence is CASSLSSGYEAFF. Written as DNA, the CDR3 is TGCGCCAGCAGCTTGAGTTCGGGGTACGAAGCTTTCTTT. The gene calls are TRBV5-1 and TRBJ1-1, with no clear D. This CDR3 has 13 amino acids. Germline CDR1 SGHRS, CDR2 YFSETQ. Trimming removed 1 base at V and 8 bases at J, with 12 bases between.

This clone was recorded a few times. This chain uses TRBV5-1 with TRBJ2-1, with D unresolved. The V end was cut by 7 bases, the J end by 8 bases, with 19 bases between. The CDR3 has 14 residues. Germline V gene lookup returns CDR1 SGHRS and CDR2 YFSETQ. The CDR3: CASSLQHHGDEQFF. In DNA, the CDR3 is TGCGCCAGCTCCCTGCAACATCATGGGGATGAGCAGTTCTTC.

This clone was detected once. This chain joins TRBV7-2 and TRBJ1-6; a weak D match, TRBD1 (5 bases). CDR1 is SGHTA and CDR2 is FQGNSA in the germline V gene. The CDR3 loop spans 16 amino acids. V was pared by 1 base and J by 6 bases, with 13 bases between. The CDR3 DNA reads as TGTGCCAGCAGCTTAGAAGCAGGGATAGGTAATTCACCCCTCCACTTT. Encoded protein: CASSLEAGIGNSPLHF.

The chain is built from TRBV29-1 and TRBJ1-5; perhaps TRBD1 as D (5 bases). CDR1 and CDR2 (germline): SQVTM, ANQGSEA. V dropped 7 bases and J dropped 5 bases, with 15 bases sitting between them. This CDR3 spans 13 amino acids. CDR3 region: CSARQGGDQPQHF. CDR3 nucleotides: TGCAGCGCCCGCCAGGGAGGCGATCAGCCCCAGCATTTT.